The 16 T cell receptor beta chains below all came from one sample that was sequenced in a study of shared clonotypes between healthy human individuals. TCRdb's copy holds only in-frame clones and misses some; the assay was immunoSEQ multiplex PCR. The data contain some 500,000 clones, 70% to 80% of them singletons. Sequences were obtained from PBMCs. The receptors were sampled from a woman aged 40 to 55 in good health. Some clones in this sample may be carry-over from other donors' samples.

As to this clone: This sequence may be a read error, since a much larger clone differs from it by one base. This chain connects TRBV5-4 to TRBJ1-3, with D possibly being TRBD1 (5 bases). The CDR3 consists of 15 residues. Germline V gene sequence: CDR1 SGHNT, CDR2 YYREEE (reference sequence). The CDR3 region is CAGSLDSGSGNTIYF. CDR3 bases: TGTGCCGGCAGCTTGGATTCAGGGTCTGGAAACACCATATATTTT.

CDR3 nucleotides: TGTGCCAGCAGCCCCCGCGGCATTGATGAAGCTTTCTTT. This translates into CASSPRGIDEAFF. The chain employs TRBV14 and TRBJ1-1; D call uncertain. The CDR3 totals 13 residues. V dropped 4 bases and J dropped 7 bases, with 13 bases sitting between them. Germline loops: CDR1 SGHDN, CDR2 FVKESK.

Comments on this clone: The same CDR3 can be traced to other DNA sequences in this sample. CDR3 sequence: CASSLGGYEQYF. In DNA, the CDR3 is TGCGCCAGCAGCTTGGGTGGGTACGAGCAGTACTTC. This chain joins TRBV5-1 and TRBJ2-7; D gene uncertain. The CDR3 consists of 12 residues. Trimming left V 0 bases short and J 4 bases short, with 5 bases between. The V gene's germline CDR1 is SGHRS and CDR2 YFSETQ.

This chain links TRBV18 with TRBJ1-4; TRBD1 might be the D (5 bases). Germline V gives CDR1 KGHSH, CDR2 LQKENI. This CDR3 region has 15 residues. V lost 3 bases to trimming and J lost 3 bases, with 11 bases between them. CDR3 nucleotides: TGTGCCAGCTCACCCGAGACAGTCTCTAATGAAAAACTGTTTTTT. The encoded protein is CASSPETVSNEKLFF.

The chain uses TRBV27 and TRBJ2-1; perhaps TRBD1 as D (5 bases). Germline V gene data show CDR1 as MNHEY and CDR2 as SMNVEV (reference sequence). The germline V and J ends were trimmed by 1 base and 8 bases, with 18 bases remaining between them. The CDR3 is made up of 16 amino acids. The CDR3, as DNA: TGTGCCAGCAGTTTATTTCGTGGGGCTGGGATCTATGAGCAGTTCTTC. This encodes CASSLFRGAGIYEQFF.

The V gene is TRBV29-1, the J gene TRBJ1-1; weak D call: TRBD1 (5 bases). There are 14 residues in the CDR3. The germline V and J ends were trimmed by 6 bases and 2 bases, with 16 bases remaining between them. The V gene's germline CDR1 is SQVTM and CDR2 ANQGSEA. CDR3: CSVAVGGVNTEAFF. For the CDR3, the DNA is TGCAGCGTCGCGGTCGGGGGGGTAAACACTGAAGCTTTCTTT.

The chain joins TRBV15 to TRBJ2-5; 8 bases align to TRBD1. The J call may be faulty, since TRBJ2-7 better matches the DNA end. The CDR3 has 16 amino acids. The V gene's germline CDR1 is LNHNV and CDR2 YYDKDF (reference sequence). Here the CDR3 reads CATSREGGQVSYEQYF. The CDR3, as DNA: TGTGCCACCAGCAGAGAGGGGGGACAGGTCTCCTACGAGCAGTACTTC.

On this clone itself: Within the sample, other DNA sequences also encode this same CDR3. The gene calls are TRBV2 and TRBJ2-2; 7 bases align to TRBD2. CDR3 length: 15 residues. CDR1 and CDR2 (germline): SNHLY, FYNNEI. This CDR3 is CASRSGTTNTGELFF. In DNA, the CDR3 is TGTGCTTCCCGGTCGGGGACTACCAACACCGGGGAGCTGTTTTTT.

In regard to this clone: A far larger clone differs by one base, so this is likely a read error. The chain couples TRBV19 to TRBJ2-5; D is perhaps TRBD2 (5 bases). Near its end, the DNA agrees better with TRBJ2-7, so the J call may be wrong. CDR1 LNHDA and CDR2 SQIVND come from the germline V gene (reference sequence). The CDR3 is 15 residues long. The CDR3 loop reads CASSLLLARRSEQYF. The CDR3 nucleotides read TGTGCCAGTAGTTTACTCCTAGCTCGGAGGAGCGAGCAGTACTTC.

The J gene is TRBJ1-5, the V gene TRBV7-8, with D maybe TRBD1 (5 bases). There are 15 residues in the CDR3. V was shortened by 0 bases and J by 1 base, with 7 bases between the two germline ends. Germline V lookup: CDR1 SGHVS, CDR2 FQNEAQ. As DNA, the CDR3 is TGTGCCAGCAGCTTAGCGGGACCGAGCAATCAGCCCCAGCATTTT. Amino acids: CASSLAGPSNQPQHF. The full variable domain, completed using reference TRBV7-8 and TRBJ1-5, is GAGVSQSPRYKVAKRGQDVALRCDPISGHVSLFWYQQALGQGPEFLTYFQNEAQLDKSGLPSDRFFAERPEGSVSTLKIQRTQQEDSAVYLCASSLAGPSNQPQHFGDGTRLSIL.

Comments on this clone: The sample holds other DNA sequences that translate to the same CDR3. The V and J genes are TRBV9 and TRBJ1-2; no firm D call. Germline CDR1 reads SGDLS; CDR2 reads YYNGEE. The CDR3 spans 12 residues. V lost 3 bases and J 8 bases, leaving 11 bases between the germline ends. The CDR3 DNA reads TGTGCCAGCAGCGCATTAGGCTACGGCTACACCTTC. Amino acid sequence: CASSALGYGYTF.

The genes are TRBV6-6 and TRBJ2-1; D gene ambiguous. The V and J ends lost 0 bases and 3 bases respectively, with 0 bases between them. The CDR3 has 12 amino acids. Germline CDR1 and CDR2: MNHNY and SVGAGI (reference sequence). Here the CDR3 reads CASSYSYNEQFF. The CDR3 DNA sequence: TGTGCCAGCAGTTACTCCTACAATGAGCAGTTCTTC.

The V and J genes are TRBV2 and TRBJ2-7; TRBD1 matches at 8 bases. CDR3 length: 13 amino acids. CDR1 is SNHLY and CDR2 is FYNNEI in the germline V gene. J lost 2 bases, V lost 6 bases, and 3 bases had no gene match. Written as DNA, the CDR3 is TGTGCCAGCAGAGGACAGGGCCCCTACGAGCAGTACTTC. This codes for CASRGQGPYEQYF.

The CDR3 loop is CASNQVDRVSGNTIYF. The CDR3 DNA is TGTGCCAGCAACCAAGTCGACAGGGTCTCTGGAAACACCATATATTTT. The J gene is TRBJ1-3, the V gene TRBV11-2; 7 nucleotides agree with TRBD1. CDR3 length: 16 residues. CDR1 is SGHAT, CDR2 FQNNGV, per germline. V shed 7 bases, J shed 0 bases, and the junction held 9 bases outside the gene matches.

As for this clone: Germline and junction disagree at one end, which may indicate a read error. The J gene is TRBJ2-7, the V gene TRBV30; TRBD1 aligns across 11 bases. Germline V lookup: CDR1 GTSNPN, CDR2 SVGIG (reference sequence). CDR3 length equals 15 residues. The DNA of the CDR3 is TGTGCCTGGAGACTGAGGGACAGGGGGGGGACCCGGGAGGACTTC. Translating gives CAWRLRDRGGTREDF.

Notes on this clone: Other nucleotide sequences in the sample specify the same CDR3. V and J are TRBV6-4 and TRBJ2-1; 9 bases align to TRBD2. The CDR3 runs 14 residues. CDR1 is MRHNA, CDR2 SNTAGT, per germline. The V and J ends lost 4 bases and 3 bases, in that order; junction bases with no gene match: 1. Written as DNA, the CDR3 is TGTGCCAGCAGTGTGCGGGAGGGCTACAATGAGCAGTTCTTC. This translates into CASSVREGYNEQFF.